This TCR beta chain derives from a study of blood T cells in healthy people across ages. Study-level results: Conclusively comparing naive with antigen-experienced cells was impossible with unsorted PBMCs. Because donor CMV status was unknown, expanded clonotype changes were possibly confounded.

With 0 bases removed from V and 4 bases from J, the gap between germline ends came to 10 bases. CDR1 and CDR2 (germline): DFQATT, SNEGSKA (reference sequence). The CDR3 extends over 13 amino acids. Sample-barcoded 5' priming and a J-beta primer mix drove a second PCR of roughly 7 to 11 cycles. TCRdb re-called the 5' RACE reads through MiXCR, storing one row per CDR3 protein. Here the sample spans some 1.5 million distinct CDR3 sequences, roughly 43% being singletons. For this clonotype: Its antigen is currently unknown.

This TCR was recovered from a woman under 30 in good health. The rearrangement joins TRBV20-1 to TRBJ2-7; D unresolved. Source material: blood. The CDR3 reads CSARDPRIYEQYF. For the CDR3, the DNA is TGCAGTGCTAGAGACCCCCGCATTTACGAGCAGTACTTC.